These 5 T cell receptor beta chains were sequenced from one sample in a study of OX40 agonist ivuxolimab in advanced cancers. Sequencing was performed with immunoSEQ multiplex PCR; in TCRdb, only in-frame clones are kept and a portion is missing. The data contain about 50,000 clones, 89% of them singletons. This specimen consisted of CD4+ or CD8+ T cells sorted from blood, obtained in a trial of the OX40 agonist ivuxolimab. These receptors all stem from an adult with an advanced solid tumor such as melanoma, head and neck, liver or kidney cancer.

This clone was seen just once. The chain recombines TRBV6-5 with TRBJ1-4, with D tentatively TRBD1 (5 bases). Trimming shortened V by 4 bases and J by 8 bases, and 17 bases separated the two germline ends. The CDR3 covers 15 residues. Looked up from germline, CDR1 is MNHEY and CDR2 is SVGAGI. CDR3 bases: TGTGCCAGCAGTTCCTCATTCGGGGCTAGGGAAAAACTGTTTTTT. This codes for CASSSSFGAREKLFF.

The chain joins TRBV27 to TRBJ2-2; D gene uncertain. Germline loops: CDR1 MNHEY, CDR2 SMNVEV (reference sequence). Trimming left V 5 bases short and J 5 bases short, with 9 bases between. This CDR3 spans 13 amino acids. The CDR3: CASSPLGTGELFF. The CDR3 nucleotides read TGTGCCAGCAGTCCCCTGGGAACCGGGGAGCTGTTTTTT.

The gene calls are TRBV19 and TRBJ1-2; TRBD1 might be the D (6 bases). V shed 4 bases and J shed 6 bases, with 6 bases lying between them. Germline CDR1 and CDR2: LNHDA and SQIVND (reference sequence). The CDR3 runs 11 residues. The CDR3 coding sequence is TGTGCCAGTAGTAACAGGGATGGCTACACCTTC. Translating gives CASSNRDGYTF.

V usage is TRBV7-9 and J usage is TRBJ1-1; a weak D match, TRBD1 (5 bases). The CDR3 runs 16 residues. V was shortened by 5 bases and J by 4 bases, with 20 bases between the two germline ends. Germline V CDR1 and CDR2: SEHNR, FQNEAQ (reference sequence). The CDR3 DNA is TGTGCCAGCAGCCATGACGGAGGGGAGGGCAGCACTGAAGCTTTCTTT. It encodes CASSHDGGEGSTEAFF.

This clone was detected only once. This chain links TRBV28 with TRBJ2-7; TRBD2 agrees at 9 bases. Germline V gene sequence: CDR1 MDHEN, CDR2 SYDVKM. The CDR3 covers 15 residues. V gave up 7 bases and J gave up 1 base; unmatched junction bases: 8. The CDR3 spells CASTLGLAGSYEQYF. The CDR3 region has the DNA TGTGCCAGCACCCTAGGCCTAGCGGGATCCTACGAGCAGTACTTC.